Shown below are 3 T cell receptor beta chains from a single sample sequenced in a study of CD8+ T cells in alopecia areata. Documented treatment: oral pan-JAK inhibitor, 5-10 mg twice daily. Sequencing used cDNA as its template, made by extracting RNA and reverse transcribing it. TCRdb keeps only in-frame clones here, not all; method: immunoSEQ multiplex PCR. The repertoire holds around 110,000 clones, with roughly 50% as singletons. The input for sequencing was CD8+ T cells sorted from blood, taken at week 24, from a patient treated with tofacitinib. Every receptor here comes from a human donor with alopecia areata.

Here the CDR3 reads CASSEFSGGGTDTQYF. The DNA for the CDR3 is TGTGCCAGCAGTGAATTTAGCGGGGGGGGGACAGATACGCAGTATTTT. The V call is TRBV6-1, the J call TRBJ2-3, with 11 bases aligning to TRBD2. The CDR3 has 16 amino acids. J was trimmed by 3 bases and V by 2 bases; bases with no gene match: 4. CDR1 and CDR2 (germline): MNHNS, SASEGT.

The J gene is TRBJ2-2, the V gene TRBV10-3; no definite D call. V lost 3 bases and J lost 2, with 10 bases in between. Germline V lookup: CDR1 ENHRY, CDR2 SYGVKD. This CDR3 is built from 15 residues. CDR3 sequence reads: CAISDATSNTGELFF. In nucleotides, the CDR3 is TGTGCCATCAGTGACGCGACTTCTAACACCGGGGAGCTGTTTTTT.

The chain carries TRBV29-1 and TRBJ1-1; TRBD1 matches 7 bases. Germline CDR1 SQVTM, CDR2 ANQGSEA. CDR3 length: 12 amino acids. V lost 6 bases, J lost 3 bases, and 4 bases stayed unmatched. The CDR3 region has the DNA TGCAGCGTACCAGGGGGGTACACTGAAGCTTTCTTT. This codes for CSVPGGYTEAFF.